The T cell receptor (beta chain) under discussion was sequenced for a study of cytomegalovirus exposure and HLA in healthy donors (TCRdb year 2017). Notes on the research overall: An earlier analysis of 587 of the donors reported about 290 Gb of sequence data and 117 million unique TCR beta sequences from about 179 million T cells. An early release that covered about 600 HLA-typed donors contained approximately 290 gigabases of sequencing data and about 84 million unique TCR sequences. To study patterns of TCR occurrence, a later analysis re-analyzed previously published TCR beta repertoires from 550 to 800 donors and added high-resolution HLA genotyping. To decide whether each TCR beta V gene segment behaved as functional or pseudogenic, an earlier analysis of fewer than 750 of the donors relied on high-throughput TCR beta sequencing. Among some 410 genotyped donors of the cohort, an average of roughly 240,000 unique TCR beta nucleotide sequences were sequenced per donor, roughly a sixth of them non-productive. The aim of the study was to test whether cataloging public T cell receptors could identify signatures of past pathogen exposure. Of the 398 genotyped donors, about 84% fell in the genetic ancestry cluster associated with self-reported Caucasian donors. To predict cytomegalovirus infection status, the study combined high-throughput TCR immunosequencing, statistical association of individual TCRs with disease status, and machine learning. Rather than using new phenotypic data, the later analysis identified candidate immune exposures from TCR beta sequences and from how often those sequences occurred across donors. The number of donors typed differed by locus, with roughly 620-630 for A, B, C, DRB1 and DQB1, roughly 520 for DQA1, 600 to 610 for DPA1, and under 490 for DPB1. Every discovery cohort repertoire had been produced on one sequencing platform. Because of strong linkage in the cohort, roughly five DR-DQ haplotypes were treated as single units for association and clustering. Both class I and class II loci were covered by HLA typing, at four-digit resolution. In addition to the first cohort of several hundred subjects, a separate validation cohort of approximately 130 different subjects was used. Donor age, sex, ethnicity and CMV serostatus were collected together with the repertoire data. In a later genetic analysis, genome-wide SNP genotypes for about 65% of the roughly 700 donors were used, and that subset was treated as a discovery cohort. The study used immunosequencing to profile the T cell repertoires of approximately 690 subjects and linked those repertoires to cytomegalovirus serostatus.

The library came from the immunoSEQ multiplex PCR assay. For the multiplex PCR, a mixture combining 60 forward primers for TCR Vbeta segments and 13 reverse primers for TCR Jbeta segments was used. A multiplex PCR assay on genomic DNA amplified the CDR3 region of rearranged TCR beta genes. On the Illumina HiSeq System, the amplified TCR beta libraries were sequenced as 87-base-pair reads. The original methods were these. A later analysis counted approximately 76 million unique TCR beta chains across the approximately 700 repertoires, and roughly 10 million of these chains were shared by at least two donors. A nearest-neighbor algorithm error-corrected the raw reads and collapsed the reads into unique sequences, merging closely related sequences to remove PCR and sequencing errors. V, D and J gene segments were assigned by aligning CDR3 sequences to IMGT reference sequences. For a sequence to be retained, a match of at least six nucleotides to both a V gene segment and a J gene segment was required. A rearrangement counted as productive if the CDR3 had no stop codons and remained in frame with V and J, and every other rearrangement counted as non-productive. Following IMGT convention, CDR3 was defined as the stretch from the second conserved V-encoded cysteine to the conserved J-encoded phenylalanine. Sequences without an unambiguous match to a single V gene segment were excluded from the earlier analysis of almost 600 of the donors. In an earlier analysis of more than 500 of the donors, a V segment was called functional when productive rearrangements were above 56.7%, and segregating when the standard deviation between donors exceeded 5%. A statistical classification framework was built for diagnosing cytomegalovirus status from the catalog of TCR beta chain sequences. In a later analysis, V and J genes were assigned by comparing TCR nucleotide sequences against IMGT/GENE-DB human TR gene sequences. A later analysis assigned CDR3 sequences and most-parsimonious VDJ recombination scenarios with the TCRdist pipeline. In a later analysis, each TCR beta chain was defined by its CDR3 amino acid sequence together with its V-gene family, and reads lacking a unique V-gene family were excluded. To address suspected cross-contamination and a sequencing artifact, a later analysis removed roughly 580 highly shared, low-generation-probability nucleotide sequences. For each public chain, a later analysis derived a clonal expansion index from normalized ranks of inferred template counts within each repertoire. In a later analysis, generation probabilities were computed using a VDJ recombination model fitted to out-of-frame rearrangements, and the results were checked against IGoR. In a later analysis, hypergeometric tests were used to score TCR-TCR, TCR-HLA and TCR-CMV co-occurrence, with a repertoire-size bias correction applied to TCR pairs. To estimate false discovery rates, a later analysis permuted the HLA or CMV assignments 20 times. A later analysis grouped co-occurring TCRs with DBSCAN, adding TCRdist sequence similarity when clustering within HLA-allele-positive subsets. Repertoires with fewer than 30,000 or more than 120,000 public chains, plus five repertoires with anomalous nucleotide sharing, were excluded from co-occurrence clustering. In TCRdb, the immuneACCESS table is reduced to in-frame sequences with V and J assigned. These tables do not hold every clone; where another copy was compared, an unresolved V gene accounts for under half, and the others remain unexplained. The V and J calls and the clone size are those of that table, but D and trimming were determined from the DNA. A total of around 140,000 clones appear in this sample, approximately 67% of them only once. The ten biggest clones cover over 5% of the sample.

Broad study findings and their caveats: Specific HLA alleles were associated with 15,000 to 20,000 TCR beta sequences at a false discovery rate of 0.05 in a later analysis. Most TCR sequences were seen in very few donors, while some public TCRs were found in many individuals. Immune exposure information for the cohort was limited to CMV serostatus. The earlier analysis of some 540 of the donors excluded over 15 rarely observed V segments, including chromosome 9 orphons, because counts were too low. According to a later analysis, parvovirus B19, influenza, CMV and Epstein-Barr virus appeared linked to several top co-occurrence clusters. Because HLA typing was unavailable for some donors at each locus, only the typed subset was used in association tests. A few of the identified cytomegalovirus-associated TCR beta chains were confirmed in vitro to be specific for cytomegalovirus antigens. According to a later analysis, TCR association rates differed among HLA loci, with DRB1 alleles showing the most associated TCRs and HLA-C alleles showing the fewest. The cohort was sequenced for TCR beta chains only, and without alpha or paired-chain data the features that could be detected were limited. Some IMGT-functional V segments, including TRBV6-2 and TRBV6-3, could not be distinguished by the 87-base-pair reads and were therefore excluded. A later analysis found that most CMV-associated TCR beta chains appeared HLA-restricted, with HLA associations seemingly driven largely by CMV exposure. Linkage disequilibrium might explain the correlated functional status among segregating V segments, but an unknown experimental factor could not be ruled out. Broadly in line with IMGT annotations, most TCR beta V segments showed up in productive rearrangements about 87% or about 30% of the time in an earlier analysis of approximately 600 of the donors. A further reported finding was that TCR beta sequences accurately predicted the HLA-A and HLA-B alleles for most subjects in the first cohort. A cluster of highly shared sequence variants was judged likely to represent a technical artifact of the sequencing pipeline. The study gave a list of under 200 TCR beta chains associated with cytomegalovirus. Compared with the roughly 670-donor mean, donors in an Asian-associated ancestry cluster had fewer N-insertions in productive TCRs, according to a later genetic analysis. The presence/absence analyses assumed that sequencing depth was roughly uniform across donors, and that assumption may not be true. Assigning TCR associations to individual alleles was difficult when HLA alleles, especially DR and DQ, strongly co-occurred. In both the original and validation cohorts, the classifier was reported to diagnose cytomegalovirus status with high specificity and sensitivity. A later genetic analysis associated a missense DCLRE1C variant with V-gene and J-gene trimming of TCR beta chains, and an independent cohort replicated the association. The authors suggested that the approach could potentially be generalized to other disease states and immunological phenotypes. Compared with equally common non-associated chains, HLA-associated TCR beta chains in a later analysis were more clonally expanded and had lower generation probabilities.

The cysteine opens and the phenylalanine closes a CDR3 of 12 amino acids. The retained sequence is limited to the CDR3, 36 bases, with the frame set at the first base. Trimming takes 4 bases from V and 6 bases from J, and the germline ends sit 10 bases apart. Taken from the germline V gene, the CDR1 and CDR2 loops are SGHRS and YFSETQ. In total, approximately 610 healthy bone marrow donors made up the cohort. Cohort members were all nominally healthy when sampled, although unrecorded immune exposures were likely present. The donor tested CMV seronegative, placing the donor among the roughly 350 seronegative members of the cohort. Each donor provided a peripheral blood sample, and peripheral blood mononuclear cells were used for TCR beta sequencing. Genomic DNA extraction from the blood cell samples was performed with the Qiagen DNeasy Blood Extraction Kit. Comment on this clone: The specificity of this receptor is unknown. No base quality values were provided; no much bigger clone lies one nucleotide off.

The specimen sequenced was PBMCs. The receptor was derived from a woman aged 60-70 years in good health and CMV-seronegative. The chain is made from TRBV5-1 and TRBJ1-1, with TRBD1 perhaps the D gene, on 6 matching bases. The DNA sequence is as follows: TGCGCCAGCAGCAAGGACAGATCTGAAGCTTTCTTT. Translated, it reads CASSKDRSEAFF.